This T cell receptor beta chain is from a study of blood T cell repertoires in COVID-19 (dated by TCRdb to the early 2020s). For the study in its entirety: Samples covering the acute and convalescent phases of COVID-19 were provided by collaborators in the United States, Italy and Spain. The prospective study material was composed of cDNA or gDNA derived from T cells, B-cell-depleted T cells, or PBMCs. Subjects who had been exposed to COVID-19, were actively infected with it, or had recovered from it provided the deeply sampled blood TCRbeta repertoires that made up the dataset. The repertoires were made available in a free public database intended to serve as a resource for research on the immune response to SARS-CoV-2. The samples were drawn from two sources: the first 160 participants of the ongoing ImmuneRACE study, and about 1,300 subjects contributed by 6 global collaborators. Sample metadata almost always included a de-identified subject ID, COVID-19 status, age in years and sex. HLA class I and class II types, where available, came from metadata supplied by the sample provider rather than from assay-based typing.

This clone was seen only a few times. It lacks a known antigen. No quality values exist for individual bases; no much larger clone is one base distant. Beyond this particular receptor, the publication reports: Clinical and demographic metadata were provided uncurated, with the amount varying by source and participant.

Enrolling through a virtual design, the prospective study's participants ranged in age from roughly 18 to 89 years and lived across roughly 23 United States geographic areas. Cohort assignment in the prospective study relied on participant-reported clinical history from a screening survey and a study questionnaire. Recovered participants in ImmuneRACE Cohort 3 were defined by two consecutive negative NP/OP PCR tests, clearance by a healthcare professional, or resolution of symptoms. Mobile phlebotomists in the prospective study collected whole blood, serum and a nasopharyngeal or oropharyngeal swab from every participant. Additional blood draws and questionnaires over an approximately 2-month period could optionally be provided by prospective study participants. Before DNA extraction, blood samples from the prospective study were shipped at room temperature or frozen. TCRbeta CDR3 regions were amplified from genomic DNA using the immunoSEQ Assay, a bias-controlled multiplex PCR. In the authors' own workflow: Within the assay, amplification of reference gene primers was used to estimate how many nucleated cells each sample contained. Sequence reads were collapsed and filtered to measure the absolute abundance of every unique TCRbeta CDR3 rearrangement. For each sample, productive Simpson clonality was calculated as the square root of Simpson's diversity index over productive rearrangements. TCRdb obtained this table from immuneACCESS and retained in-frame rearrangements with V and J assigned. These tables miss some clones; where compared with another copy, unresolved V genes account for less than half of the shortfall, and the remainder is unexplained. V, J and clone size are those of that table, while D and trimming were read from the DNA. In this sample the table shows around 130,000 clones, roughly four fifths of which occur a single time. Of the sample, 15% to 20% falls within the top ten clones.

The sequence came from a man aged 25 to 40 who had recovered from COVID-19. Source material: PBMCs or T cells enriched from blood (not recorded which).

This receptor carries the CDR3 CASSWTGGNSPLHF. The DNA sequence reads TGCGCCAGCAGCTGGACAGGGGGGAATTCACCCCTCCACTTT. In this chain, TRBV5-1 is recombined with TRBJ1-6; a stretch of 10 junction bases matches TRBD1. V and J are trimmed by 3 bases and 7 bases, and the gene matches miss 1 base of the junction. In the germline V gene, CDR1 corresponds to SGHRS and CDR2 to YFSETQ. The CDR3 spans 14 residues, from the cysteine through the phenylalanine. The only DNA kept is the CDR3, 42 bases in frame from the first base.